Presented here are 30 T cell receptor beta chains from one specimen sequenced in a study of siplizumab effects on memory and regulatory T cells. The method was immunoSEQ multiplex PCR; TCRdb's version includes in-frame clones alone and lacks a portion of them. The table has some 120,000 clones, around 94% seen once. Material: non-Treg CD4+ T cells sorted from blood. The source of these receptors is a human donor in good health.

This clone came up a few times. CDR3 bases: TGTGCCTGGTCTCGGACAGGGTGGACTGAAGCTTTCTTT. It specifies CAWSRTGWTEAFF. This chain uses TRBV30 with TRBJ1-1; 8 bases line up with TRBD1. Losses at the gene ends were 5 bases for V and 5 bases for J; bases not matched to a gene: 7. The V gene's germline CDR1 is GTSNPN and CDR2 SVGIG (reference sequence). The CDR3 is 13 amino acids.

The V gene is TRBV18, the J gene TRBJ2-7, with D hard to call. The germline V and J ends were trimmed by 0 bases and 5 bases, with 8 bases remaining between them. The CDR3 consists of 13 residues. The germline CDR1 and CDR2 sequences are KGHSH and LQKENI. DNA for the CDR3: TGTGCCAGCTCACCACCCGGCCCGGACGAGCAGTACTTC. This gives the protein CASSPPGPDEQYF. Looking up the rest from reference TRBV18 and TRBJ2-7 gives the full variable domain: NAGVMQNPRHLVRRRGQEARLRCSPMKGHSHVYWYRQLPEEGLKFMVYLQKENIIDESGMPKERFSAEFPKEGPSILRIQQVVRGDSAAYFCASSPPGPDEQYFGPGTRLTVT.

J is TRBJ2-1 and V is TRBV11-3; 12 nucleotides agree with TRBD2. The CDR3 contains 18 residues. From germline, CDR1 is SGHNT and CDR2 YENEEA. The ends lost 3 bases at V and 6 bases at J; junction bases unmatched: 12. CDR3 in amino acids: CASSFRSQRLAGVNEQFF. In nucleotides, the CDR3 is TGTGCCAGCAGCTTCCGCTCACAAAGACTAGCGGGAGTCAATGAGCAGTTCTTC. The whole variable domain, filled in from reference TRBV11-3 and TRBJ2-1, reads EAGVVQSPRYKIIEKKQPVAFWCNPISGHNTLYWYLQNLGQGPELLIRYENEEAVDDSQLPKDRFSAERLKGVDSTLKIQPAELGDSAVYLCASSFRSQRLAGVNEQFFGPGTRLTVL.

V and J are TRBV6-5 and TRBJ2-7, with D possibly TRBD2 on 5 matching bases. The length of the CDR3 is 15 residues. The germline V gene has CDR1 MNHEY and CDR2 SVGAGI. V was shortened by 4 bases and J by 2 bases, with 15 bases between the two germline ends. The CDR3 is CASSSVIRGPYEQYF. The CDR3, as DNA: TGTGCCAGCAGTTCCGTCATTCGGGGTCCCTACGAGCAGTACTTC.

This chain uses TRBV21-1 with TRBJ2-7; the DNA was not compared with TRBD1, the D call given in the table. TRBV21-1 is a known pseudogene. The CDR3 runs to 15 residues. CDR3 sequence reads: CASSKVTESSYEQYF. CDR3 bases: TGTGCCAGCAGCAAAGTGACAGAAAGCTCCTACGAGCAGTACTTC.

The V gene is TRBV7-2, the J gene TRBJ2-7, with D perhaps matching TRBD2 (5 bases). CDR1 is SGHTA and CDR2 is FQGNSA in the germline V gene. This CDR3 is built from 12 residues. V lost 5 bases and J 7 bases, leaving 12 bases between the germline ends. DNA for the CDR3: TGTGCCAGCAGCCCCGGAGGCTTTGAGCAGTACTTC. Protein: CASSPGGFEQYF.

This rearrangement joins TRBV29-1 to TRBJ1-2, with D uncertain. Germline assignment: CDR1 SQVTM and CDR2 ANQGSEA. The CDR3 is 12 amino acids. With 5 bases removed from V and 4 bases from J, the gap between germline ends came to 11 bases. CDR3 in amino acids: CSVSRGVYGYTF. DNA for the CDR3: TGCAGCGTTTCACGAGGAGTCTATGGCTACACCTTC.

The rearrangement joins TRBV6-1 to TRBJ1-1; D is unclear. This CDR3 is built from 14 residues. Germline V gene sequence: CDR1 MNHNS, CDR2 SASEGT. V was cut by 7 bases and J by 10 bases, with 22 bases left in between. In DNA, the CDR3 is TGTGCCAGCATGGAACAGAGGATCTTAAGCTCAGCTTTCTTT. Encoded protein: CASMEQRILSSAFF.

The CDR3 protein is CASGLVQATDTGELFF. The CDR3, as DNA: TGTGCTAGTGGTTTGGTGCAGGCCACTGACACCGGGGAGCTGTTTTTT. V and J are TRBV12-5 and TRBJ2-2; the D is unclear. From germline, CDR1 is LGHNT and CDR2 FRNRAP. This CDR3 has 16 amino acids. V was cut by 0 bases and J by 3 bases, with 11 bases left in between.

The J gene is TRBJ2-5, the V gene TRBV7-2; 7 nucleotides match TRBD2. This CDR3 spans 14 amino acids. V lost 2 bases, J lost 1 base, and 1 base stayed unmatched. Germline loops: CDR1 SGHTA, CDR2 FQGNSA. This CDR3 is CASSLTSVQETQYF. Written as DNA, the CDR3 is TGTGCCAGCAGCTTAACTAGCGTCCAAGAGACCCAGTACTTC.

This sequence joins TRBV5-4 and TRBJ1-2; 10 bases are shared with TRBD1. The CDR3 is 16 residues long. Germline trimming cut 5 bases from V and 7 bases from J; bases unmatched to any gene: 14. The germline V gene has CDR1 SGHNT and CDR2 YYREEE (reference sequence). The CDR3 protein is CASSSGGTGVKFGYTF. CDR3 in DNA: TGTGCCAGCAGTTCGGGAGGGACAGGGGTCAAGTTTGGCTACACCTTC.

The V gene is TRBV5-1, the J gene TRBJ1-1; 8 bases fit TRBD1. This CDR3 has 14 amino acids. Germline V gene data show CDR1 as SGHRS and CDR2 as YFSETQ. V dropped 4 bases and J dropped 1; count of bases not matched to a gene: 3. CDR3 residues: CASSGGQGNTEAFF. The CDR3 DNA sequence: TGCGCCAGCAGCGGTGGACAGGGGAACACTGAAGCTTTCTTT.

V is TRBV5-6 and J is TRBJ2-5; the D is unclear. Trimming took off 2 bases at V and 3 bases at J, with 8 bases between the two ends. The CDR3 length is 13 residues. Germline V CDR1 and CDR2: SGHDT, YYEEEE. CDR3 nucleotides: TGTGCCAGCAGCTTCTACAGCGAAGAGACCCAGTACTTC. It translates to CASSFYSEETQYF.

J is TRBJ2-5 and V is TRBV6-1; D is undetermined. Judging by the DNA end, TRBJ2-7 fits better; the J call may be wrong. Germline-derived CDR1 and CDR2 are MNHNS and SASEGT. CDR3 size: 14 residues. The CDR3 loop is CASSEVGVTYEQYF. The CDR3 DNA is TGTGCCAGCAGTGAAGTGGGTGTTACCTACGAGCAGTACTTC.

The chain couples TRBV18 to TRBJ1-1, with 7 bases matching TRBD1. Germline CDR1 and CDR2: KGHSH and LQKENI. The CDR3 spans 17 residues. With V trimmed by 3 bases and J by 1 base, 11 bases remained unmatched. The CDR3 region is CASSPNRGKGGNTEAFF. The CDR3 DNA reads as TGTGCCAGCTCACCTAACAGGGGAAAAGGGGGGAACACTGAAGCTTTCTTT.

J is TRBJ1-1 and V is TRBV7-2; D is undetermined. Germline V lookup: CDR1 SGHTA, CDR2 FQGNSA. The CDR3 is 14 amino acids. Trimming took 7 bases from V and 1 from J, leaving 13 bases between them. The chain's CDR3 is CASIRGPSNTEAFF. DNA for the CDR3: TGTGCCAGCATTAGAGGACCGTCGAACACTGAAGCTTTCTTT.

This chain connects TRBV2 to TRBJ1-5; D gene ambiguous. This CDR3 has 15 amino acids. V lost 2 bases, J lost 0 bases, and 8 bases lay in between. The germline V gene has CDR1 SNHLY and CDR2 FYNNEI. Here the CDR3 reads CASSEQSYSNQPQHF. In DNA form, the CDR3 reads TGTGCCAGCAGTGAACAGAGTTATAGCAATCAGCCCCAGCATTTT.

The chain recombines TRBV9 with TRBJ2-1; 9 bases line up with TRBD2. CDR1 is SGDLS, CDR2 YYNGEE, per germline. V lost 0 bases and J lost 8; bases outside the gene matches: 9. The CDR3 has 16 residues. The CDR3 DNA reads TGTGCCAGCAGCGTAGCGCTAGCGGGGCAGGGCCATGAGCAGTTCTTC. The encoded protein is CASSVALAGQGHEQFF.

The chain has TRBV30 and TRBJ2-5; D might be TRBD2 (7 bases). Trimming stripped 1 base from V and 4 bases from J, with 13 bases between. Germline V gives CDR1 GTSNPN, CDR2 SVGIG (reference sequence). CDR3 length: 14 amino acids. The CDR3 region is CAWSEGGTIETQYF. CDR3 DNA sequence: TGTGCCTGGAGTGAGGGGGGGACCATAGAGACCCAGTACTTC. Based on the CDR3 plus reference TRBV30 and TRBJ2-5, the full variable domain is SQTIHQWPATLVQPVGSPLSLECTVEGTSNPNLYWYRQAAGRGLQLLFYSVGIGQISSEVPQNLSASRPQDRQFILSSKKLLLSDSGFYLCAWSEGGTIETQYFGPGTRLLVL.

The V and J genes are TRBV25-1 and TRBJ2-3; 8 nucleotides agree with TRBD2. Per germline, CDR1 MGHDK and CDR2 SYGVNS. The CDR3 is made up of 13 amino acids. The V and J ends lost 9 bases and 6 bases, in that order; junction bases with no gene match: 8. CDR3 loop: CASGAGGGDTQYF. The CDR3 DNA reads as TGTGCCAGTGGGGCGGGAGGCGGGGATACGCAGTATTTT.

The V and J genes are TRBV2 and TRBJ1-1; 8 bases are shared with TRBD1. The CDR3 consists of 14 residues. With V trimmed by 3 bases and J by 5 bases, 5 bases remained unmatched. The germline V gene encodes CDR1 SNHLY and CDR2 FYNNEI. CDR3 sequence (DNA): TGTGCCAGCAGTGAGGGCAGGGGGCCAACTGAAGCTTTCTTT. It specifies CASSEGRGPTEAFF.

The chain joins TRBV2 to TRBJ1-5, with a weak D call TRBD1 (5 bases). V shed 6 bases and J shed 6 bases, with 12 bases lying between them. Germline V gene data show CDR1 as SNHLY and CDR2 as FYNNEI. This CDR3 spans 13 amino acids. The CDR3 nucleotides are TGTGCCAGCAGCCTCCGGGGGGGTCAGCCCCAGCATTTT. Its protein is CASSLRGGQPQHF. Combining the CDR3 with reference TRBV2 and TRBJ1-5 gives the whole variable domain EPEVTQTPSHQVTQMGQEVILRCVPISNHLYFYWYRQILGQKVEFLVSFYNNEISEKSEIFDDQFSVERPDGSNFTLKIRSTKLEDSAMYFCASSLRGGQPQHFGDGTRLSIL.

The chain links TRBV11-2 to TRBJ2-1, with 8 bases matching TRBD2. The germline V gene has CDR1 SGHAT and CDR2 FQNNGV. This CDR3 is 16 amino acids long. V dropped 0 bases and J dropped 4; count of bases not matched to a gene: 5. The CDR3 here is CASSLDREGRYNEQFF. The CDR3 DNA reads as TGTGCCAGCAGCTTAGATCGGGAGGGCCGGTACAATGAGCAGTTCTTC.

This chain links TRBV7-6 with TRBJ2-3; D unclear. The germline CDR1 and CDR2 sequences are SGHVS and FNYEAQ. CDR3 size: 14 residues. Trimming left V 4 bases short and J 0 bases short, with 8 bases between. The CDR3 nucleotides read TGTGCCAGCAGCTCCGGCGGTAGCACAGATACGCAGTATTTT. Its protein product is CASSSGGSTDTQYF.

V is TRBV5-4 and J is TRBJ2-7; 9 bases align to TRBD1. This CDR3 is built from 12 residues. CDR1 and CDR2 (germline): SGHNT, YYREEE (reference sequence). V gave up 8 bases and J gave up 6 bases; unmatched junction bases: 6. In DNA form, the CDR3 reads TGTGCCAGTTCAAACAGGGGGCCCGAGCAGTACTTC. Translating gives CASSNRGPEQYF.

This chain uses TRBV23-1 with TRBJ1-5, with 8 positions matching TRBD1. TRBV23-1 is an ORF, and what it does is uncertain. V was clipped by 1 base and J by 2 bases; unmatched bases: 16. The CDR3 length is 20 residues. The CDR3 region is CASSQLDLGDRSWGNQPQHF. CDR3 nucleotides: TGCGCCAGCAGTCAATTGGATCTTGGGGACAGGAGCTGGGGCAATCAGCCCCAGCATTTT.

The table lists this clone with a count of one. V gene TRBV5-1 combines with J gene TRBJ2-7; TRBD2 might be the D (5 bases). CDR1 and CDR2 (germline): SGHRS, YFSETQ. This CDR3 spans 14 amino acids. V dropped 7 bases and J dropped 2 bases, with 16 bases sitting between them. CDR3 in DNA: TGCGCCAGCCAACTGGGCGCGGGTACCTACGAGCAGTACTTC. Its protein is CASQLGAGTYEQYF.

This sequence joins TRBV30 and TRBJ2-5, with TRBD1 matching 8 bases. Per germline, CDR1 GTSNPN and CDR2 SVGIG (reference sequence). This CDR3 is built from 14 residues. V lost 3 bases to trimming and J lost 0 bases; unmatched junction nucleotides: 3. This CDR3 reads CAWSRGLYQETQYF. DNA of the CDR3: TGTGCCTGGAGCAGGGGGCTCTACCAAGAGACCCAGTACTTC.

This clone was found once. The V call is TRBV23-1, the J call TRBJ1-5, with D possibly being TRBD1 (5 bases). TRBV23-1 is marked as an open reading frame, function uncertain. V shed 2 bases and J shed 6 bases, with 26 bases lying between them. This CDR3 has 19 residues. This chain's CDR3 is CASSQRTKRSQGSSQPQHF. Here the CDR3 DNA reads TGCGCCAGCAGTCAACGCACGAAGAGGTCCCAGGGAAGTAGTCAGCCCCAGCATTTT.

This chain connects TRBV18 to TRBJ2-7; perhaps TRBD1 as D (6 bases). The CDR3 has 16 amino acids. CDR1 is KGHSH, CDR2 LQKENI, per germline. V lost 5 bases and J 3 bases, leaving 20 bases between the germline ends. The CDR3 nucleotides are TGTGCCAGCTCAGCGACATTACGCGGACAGATCTACGAGCAGTACTTC. This encodes CASSATLRGQIYEQYF.